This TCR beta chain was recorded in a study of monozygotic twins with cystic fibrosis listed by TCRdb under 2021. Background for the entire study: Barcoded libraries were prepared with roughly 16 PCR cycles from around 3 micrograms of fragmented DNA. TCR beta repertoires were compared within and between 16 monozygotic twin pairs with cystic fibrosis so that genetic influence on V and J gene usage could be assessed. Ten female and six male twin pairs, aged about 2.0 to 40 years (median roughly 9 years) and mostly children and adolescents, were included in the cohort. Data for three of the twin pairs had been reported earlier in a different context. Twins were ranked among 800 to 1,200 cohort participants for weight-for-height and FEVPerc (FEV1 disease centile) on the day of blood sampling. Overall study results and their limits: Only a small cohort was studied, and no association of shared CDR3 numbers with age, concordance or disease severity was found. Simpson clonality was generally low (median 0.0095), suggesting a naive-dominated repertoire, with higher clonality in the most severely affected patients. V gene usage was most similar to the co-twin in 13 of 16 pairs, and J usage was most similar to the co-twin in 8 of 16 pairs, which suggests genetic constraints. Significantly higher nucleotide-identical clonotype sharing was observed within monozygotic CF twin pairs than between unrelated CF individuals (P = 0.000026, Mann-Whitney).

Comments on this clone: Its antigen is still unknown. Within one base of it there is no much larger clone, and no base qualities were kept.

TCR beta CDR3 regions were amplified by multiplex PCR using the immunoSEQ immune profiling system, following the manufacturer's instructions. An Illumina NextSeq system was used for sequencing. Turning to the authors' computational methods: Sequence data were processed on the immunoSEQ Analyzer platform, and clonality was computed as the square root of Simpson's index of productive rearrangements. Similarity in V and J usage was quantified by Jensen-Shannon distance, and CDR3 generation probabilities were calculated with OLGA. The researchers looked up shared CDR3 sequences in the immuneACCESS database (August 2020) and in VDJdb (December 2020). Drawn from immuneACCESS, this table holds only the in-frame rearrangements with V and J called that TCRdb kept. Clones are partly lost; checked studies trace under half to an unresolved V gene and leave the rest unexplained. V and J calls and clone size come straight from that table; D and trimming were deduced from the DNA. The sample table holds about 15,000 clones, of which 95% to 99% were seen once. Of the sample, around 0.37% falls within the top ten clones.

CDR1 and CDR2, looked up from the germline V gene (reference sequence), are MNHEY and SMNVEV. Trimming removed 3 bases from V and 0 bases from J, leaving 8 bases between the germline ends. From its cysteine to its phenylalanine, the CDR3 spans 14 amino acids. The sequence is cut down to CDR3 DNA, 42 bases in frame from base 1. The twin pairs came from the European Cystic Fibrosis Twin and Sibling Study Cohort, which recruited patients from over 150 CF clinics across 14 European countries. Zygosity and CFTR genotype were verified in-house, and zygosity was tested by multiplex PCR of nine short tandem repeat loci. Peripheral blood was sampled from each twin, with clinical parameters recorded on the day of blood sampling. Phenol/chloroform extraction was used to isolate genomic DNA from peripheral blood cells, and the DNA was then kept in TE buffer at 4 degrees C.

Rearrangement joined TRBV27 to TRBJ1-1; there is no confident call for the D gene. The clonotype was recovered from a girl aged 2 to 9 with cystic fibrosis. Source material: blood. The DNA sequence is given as TGTGCCAGCAGTTTTAGTCGGATGAACACTGAAGCTTTCTTT. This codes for CASSFSRMNTEAFF.